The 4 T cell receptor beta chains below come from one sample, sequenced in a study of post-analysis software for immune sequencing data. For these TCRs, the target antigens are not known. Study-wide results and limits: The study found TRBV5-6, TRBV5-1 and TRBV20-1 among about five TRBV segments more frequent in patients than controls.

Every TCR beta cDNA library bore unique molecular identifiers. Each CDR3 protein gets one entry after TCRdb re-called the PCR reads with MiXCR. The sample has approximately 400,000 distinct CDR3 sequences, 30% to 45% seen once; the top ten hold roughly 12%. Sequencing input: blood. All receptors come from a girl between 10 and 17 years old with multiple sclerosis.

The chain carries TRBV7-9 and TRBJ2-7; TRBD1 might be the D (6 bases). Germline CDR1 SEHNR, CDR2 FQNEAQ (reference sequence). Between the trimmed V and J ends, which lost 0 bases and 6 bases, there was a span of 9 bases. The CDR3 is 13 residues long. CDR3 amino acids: CASSLAGAAEQYF. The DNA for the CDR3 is TGTGCCAGCAGCTTAGCGGGGGCGGCCGAGCAGTACTTC.

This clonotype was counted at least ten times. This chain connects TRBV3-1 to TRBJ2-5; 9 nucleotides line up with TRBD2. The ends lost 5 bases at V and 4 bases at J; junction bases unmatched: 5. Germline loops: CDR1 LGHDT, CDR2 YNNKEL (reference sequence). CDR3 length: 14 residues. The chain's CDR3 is CASSAMTSGETQYF. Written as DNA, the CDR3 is TGTGCCAGCAGCGCCATGACTAGCGGAGAGACCCAGTACTTC.

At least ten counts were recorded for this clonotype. CDR3 bases: TGTGCCAGCAGCCCCACGGCGGGACAGGGCTACGAGCAGTACTTC. Translated: CASSPTAGQGYEQYF. J is TRBJ2-7 and V is TRBV7-2; TRBD1 aligns across 9 bases. The germline V gene encodes CDR1 SGHTA and CDR2 FQGNSA. The junction had 8 bases not matched to a gene; V was cut back by 5 bases and J by 3 bases. The CDR3 covers 15 residues.

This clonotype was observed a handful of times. CDR3 loop: CASFGTDLMNTEAFF. CDR3 bases: TGTGCCAGTTTCGGGACGGACCTCATGAACACTGAAGCTTTCTTT. The chain carries TRBV12-3 or TRBV12-4 and TRBJ1-1; TRBD1 might be the D (5 bases). This CDR3 spans 15 amino acids. Deletions cut 9 bases from V and 0 bases from J, with 17 bases between.